These 2 T cell receptor beta chains were all obtained from the same sample, sequenced in a study of shared clonotypes between healthy human individuals. Using immunoSEQ multiplex PCR, the repertoire was profiled, and TCRdb retains in-frame clones only, with some absent. The table lists roughly 2.2 million clones, approximately 93% of them singletons. The sequenced sample consisted of naive CD4+ T cells from PBMCs. Regarding subset: CD45RA+ positively selected. These receptors all stem from a man aged 18 to 30 in good health. Some clones in this sample may be carry-over from other donors' samples.

V gene TRBV28 combines with J gene TRBJ1-1; D is unresolved. Per the germline V gene, CDR1 is MDHEN and CDR2 is SYDVKM. This CDR3 region has 12 residues. V lost 6 bases and J lost 11, with 16 bases in between. The CDR3 loop is CASSPPGWRAFF. CDR3 nucleotides: TGTGCCAGCAGCCCTCCAGGCTGGCGGGCTTTCTTT. Full variable domain (rest looked up from reference TRBV28 and TRBJ1-1): DVKVTQSSRYLVKRTGEKVFLECVQDMDHENMFWYRQDPGLGLRLIYFSYDVKMKEKGDIPEGYSVSREKKERFSLILESASTNQTSMYLCASSPPGWRAFFGQGTRLTVV.

As regards this clone: This same CDR3 is encoded by further DNA sequences in the sample. The chain carries TRBV18 and TRBJ2-3; D gene ambiguous. Trimming removed 3 bases at V and 0 bases at J, with 10 bases between. CDR3 size: 15 residues. The germline V gene encodes CDR1 KGHSH and CDR2 LQKENI. In DNA, the CDR3 is TGTGCCAGCTCACCGCGGCTTACTAGCACAGATACGCAGTATTTT. It codes for CASSPRLTSTDTQYF.